The 8 T cell receptor beta chains reported below all come from one sample, sequenced in a study of blood T cell repertoires in COVID-19. The table came from immunoSEQ multiplex PCR; TCRdb's copy has only in-frame clones and leaves some out. The sample includes 150,000 to 200,000 clones, approximately 88% of them seen just once. The material sequenced was PBMCs or T cells enriched from blood (not recorded which). The receptors were sampled from a man between 65 and 85 years old who had been exposed to COVID-19.

V and J are TRBV4-1 and TRBJ1-6; D is unclear. Germline V CDR1 and CDR2: MGHRA, YSYEKL. This CDR3 region has 14 residues. The V and J ends lost 4 bases and 7 bases respectively, with 11 bases between them. The CDR3 loop reads CASSPPVQNSPLHF. In nucleotides, the CDR3 is TGCGCCAGCAGCCCCCCCGTACAGAATTCACCCCTCCACTTT.

The CDR3 region is CASSPTGTSSYEQYF. CDR3 DNA: TGTGCCAGCAGCCCGACAGGGACGAGCTCCTACGAGCAGTACTTC. The V and J genes are TRBV7-6 and TRBJ2-7; 7 bases are shared with TRBD1. CDR3 size: 15 residues. The V segment lost 5 bases and the J segment 0 bases; nucleotides outside the gene matches: 7. Germline V gene sequence: CDR1 SGHVS, CDR2 FNYEAQ.

The rearrangement uses TRBV7-8 and TRBJ2-1; 8 nucleotides line up with TRBD2. The trim removed 1 base at V and 7 bases at J, leaving 9 bases unmatched. CDR1 SGHVS and CDR2 FQNEAQ come from the germline V gene. The CDR3 is 16 residues long. The DNA for the CDR3 is TGTGCCAGCAGCTTAGGTACGGGACTAGTTACAAATGAGCAGTTCTTC. This sequence encodes CASSLGTGLVTNEQFF.

The CDR3 DNA sequence: TGTGCCTGGAGTGTTGGCAGGGGGCATTATGGCTACACCTTC. Amino acid sequence: CAWSVGRGHYGYTF. The chain has TRBV30 and TRBJ1-2; 8 bases fit TRBD1. Germline-derived CDR1 and CDR2 are GTSNPN and SVGIG (reference sequence). Germline trimming cut 0 bases from V and 5 bases from J; bases unmatched to any gene: 5. This CDR3 region has 14 residues.

The table lists this clone with a count of one. This sequence joins TRBV7-9 and TRBJ1-6, with 7 positions matching TRBD1. CDR3 length: 14 amino acids. Germline lookup yields CDR1 SEHNR and CDR2 FQNEAQ (reference sequence). V trimming: 10 bases; J trimming: 7 bases; junction bases outside the gene matches: 10. The CDR3 reads CATVMGTANSPLHF. CDR3 coding DNA: TGTGCCACCGTAATGGGGACAGCAAATTCACCCCTCCACTTT.

This chain connects TRBV9 to TRBJ2-7; TRBD1 matches at 10 bases. From germline, CDR1 is SGDLS and CDR2 YYNGEE. V lost 3 bases and J lost 4; bases outside the gene matches: 10. The CDR3 runs 16 residues. CDR3 amino acids: CASSERDRGRIYEQYF. The CDR3 region has the DNA TGTGCCAGCAGCGAACGAGACAGGGGGCGAATATACGAGCAGTACTTC.

The chain joins TRBV4-3 to TRBJ2-7, with TRBD2 as a possible D gene (6 bases). The germline V and J ends were trimmed by 0 bases and 2 bases, with 11 bases remaining between them. Per the germline V gene, CDR1 is LGHNA and CDR2 is YSLEER. CDR3 length: 15 amino acids. CDR3 DNA sequence: TGCGCCAGCAGCCAAGATGGGGGACTTACCTACGAGCAGTACTTC. It yields the protein CASSQDGGLTYEQYF.

CDR3 nucleotides: TGTGCCAGCAGCCTCCCCCTCCGGGACAGGGTGAACACTGAAGCTTTCTTT. It encodes CASSLPLRDRVNTEAFF. The rearrangement joins TRBV28 to TRBJ1-1; 9 bases align to TRBD1. J gave up 0 bases and V 6 bases, and 11 bases lay outside the gene matches. The CDR3 is made up of 17 amino acids. The germline V gene has CDR1 MDHEN and CDR2 SYDVKM.